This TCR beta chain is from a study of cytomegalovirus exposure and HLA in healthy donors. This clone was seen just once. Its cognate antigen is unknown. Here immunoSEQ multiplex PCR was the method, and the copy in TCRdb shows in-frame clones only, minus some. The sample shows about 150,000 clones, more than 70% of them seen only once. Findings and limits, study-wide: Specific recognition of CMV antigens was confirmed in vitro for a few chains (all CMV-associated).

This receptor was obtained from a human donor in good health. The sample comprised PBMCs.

The CDR3 is CAWSSHTSNSGNTIYF. The CDR3, as DNA: TGTGCCTGGAGTTCCCACACCTCCAACTCTGGAAACACCATATATTTT. This chain links TRBV30 with TRBJ1-3; D not certain. With 2 bases removed from V and 0 bases from J, the gap between germline ends came to 14 bases. The CDR3 covers 16 residues. Germline CDR1 and CDR2: GTSNPN and SVGIG (reference sequence).